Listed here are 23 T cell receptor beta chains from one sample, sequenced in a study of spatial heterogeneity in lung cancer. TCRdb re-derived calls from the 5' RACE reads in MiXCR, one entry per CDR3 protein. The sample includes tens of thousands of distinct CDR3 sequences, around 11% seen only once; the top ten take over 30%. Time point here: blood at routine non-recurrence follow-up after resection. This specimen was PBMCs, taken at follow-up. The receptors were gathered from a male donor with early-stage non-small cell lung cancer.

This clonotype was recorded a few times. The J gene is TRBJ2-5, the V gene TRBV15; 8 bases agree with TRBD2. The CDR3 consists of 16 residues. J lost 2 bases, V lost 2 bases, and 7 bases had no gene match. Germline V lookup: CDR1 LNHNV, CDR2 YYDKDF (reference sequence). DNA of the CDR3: TGTGCCACCAGCAGATCGGGGGGGACAACTCAAGAGACCCAGTACTTC. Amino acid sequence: CATSRSGGTTQETQYF.

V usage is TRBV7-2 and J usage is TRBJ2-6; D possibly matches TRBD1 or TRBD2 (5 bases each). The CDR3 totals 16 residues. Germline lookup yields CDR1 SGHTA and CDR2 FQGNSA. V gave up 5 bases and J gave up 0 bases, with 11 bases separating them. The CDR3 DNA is TGTGCCAGCAGCCCTTCTGGGGGCTCTGGGGCCAACGTCCTGACTTTC. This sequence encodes CASSPSGGSGANVLTF.

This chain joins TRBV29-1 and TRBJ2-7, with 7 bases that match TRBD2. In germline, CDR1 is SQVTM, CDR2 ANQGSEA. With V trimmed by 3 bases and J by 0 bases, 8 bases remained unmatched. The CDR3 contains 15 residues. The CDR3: CSVENSGLSSYEQYF. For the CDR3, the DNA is TGCAGCGTTGAGAATAGCGGGCTTAGCTCCTACGAGCAGTACTTC.

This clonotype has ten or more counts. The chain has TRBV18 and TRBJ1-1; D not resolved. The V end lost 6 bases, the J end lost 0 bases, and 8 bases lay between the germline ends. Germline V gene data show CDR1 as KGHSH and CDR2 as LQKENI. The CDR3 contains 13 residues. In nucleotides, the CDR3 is TGTGCCAGCTCTCTGGAGATGAACACTGAAGCTTTCTTT. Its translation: CASSLEMNTEAFF.

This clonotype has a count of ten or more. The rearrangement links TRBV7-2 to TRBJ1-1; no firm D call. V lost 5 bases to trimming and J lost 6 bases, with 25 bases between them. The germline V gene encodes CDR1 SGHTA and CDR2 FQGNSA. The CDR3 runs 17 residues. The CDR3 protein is CASSTSSFGGMRAEAFF. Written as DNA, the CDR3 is TGTGCCAGCAGCACTAGCTCCTTTGGAGGGATGAGGGCTGAAGCTTTCTTT.

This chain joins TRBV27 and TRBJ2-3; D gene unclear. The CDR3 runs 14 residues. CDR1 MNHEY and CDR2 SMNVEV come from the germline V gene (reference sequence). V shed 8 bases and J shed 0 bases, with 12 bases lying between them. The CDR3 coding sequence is TGTGCCAGCCGCCGTCCATCTAGCACAGATACGCAGTATTTT. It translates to CASRRPSSTDTQYF.

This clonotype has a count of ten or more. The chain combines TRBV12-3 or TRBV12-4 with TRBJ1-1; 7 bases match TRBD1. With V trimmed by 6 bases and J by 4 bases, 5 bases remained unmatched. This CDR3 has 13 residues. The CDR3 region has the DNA TGTGCCAGCAGAGGACAGGTGGTCACTGAAGCTTTCTTT. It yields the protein CASRGQVVTEAFF.

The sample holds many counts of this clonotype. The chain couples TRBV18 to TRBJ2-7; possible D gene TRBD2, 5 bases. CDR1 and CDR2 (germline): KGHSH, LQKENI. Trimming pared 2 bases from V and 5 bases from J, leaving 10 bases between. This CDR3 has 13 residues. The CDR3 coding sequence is TGTGCCAGCTCACCAGAGGGTCGGCACGAGCAGTACTTC. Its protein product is CASSPEGRHEQYF.

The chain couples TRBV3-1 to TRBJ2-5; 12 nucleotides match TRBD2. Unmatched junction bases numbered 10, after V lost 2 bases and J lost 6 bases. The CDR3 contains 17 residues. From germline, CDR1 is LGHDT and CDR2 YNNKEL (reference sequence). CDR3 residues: CASSQYASGGARKTQYF. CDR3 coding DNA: TGTGCCAGCAGCCAATATGCTAGCGGGGGGGCCAGAAAGACCCAGTACTTC.

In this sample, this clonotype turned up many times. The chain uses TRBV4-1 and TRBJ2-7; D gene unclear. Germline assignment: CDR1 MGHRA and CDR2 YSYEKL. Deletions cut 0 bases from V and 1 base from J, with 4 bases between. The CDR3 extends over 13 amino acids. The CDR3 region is CASSQEVSYEQYF. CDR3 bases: TGCGCCAGCAGCCAAGAAGTTTCCTACGAGCAGTACTTC.

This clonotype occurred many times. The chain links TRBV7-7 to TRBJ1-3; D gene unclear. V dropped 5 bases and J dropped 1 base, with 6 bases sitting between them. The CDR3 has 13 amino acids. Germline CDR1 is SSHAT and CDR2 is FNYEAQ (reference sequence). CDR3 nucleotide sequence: TGTGCCAGCAGCGCCAATTCTGGAAACACCATATATTTT. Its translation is CASSANSGNTIYF.

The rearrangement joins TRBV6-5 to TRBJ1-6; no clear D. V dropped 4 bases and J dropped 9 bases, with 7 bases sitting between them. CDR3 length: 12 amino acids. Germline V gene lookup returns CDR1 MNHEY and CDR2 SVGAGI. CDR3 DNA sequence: TGTGCCAGCAGTTTGACATCTTCACCCCTCCACTTT. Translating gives CASSLTSSPLHF.

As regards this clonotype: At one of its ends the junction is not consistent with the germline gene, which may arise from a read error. CDR3 sequence reads: CVSSPPAGADTQYF. CDR3 DNA sequence: TGTGTCAGCTCACCCCCGGCAGGAGCAGATACGCAGTATTTT. This chain connects TRBV18 to TRBJ2-3; D uncertain. The CDR3 is 14 residues long. Germline CDR1 KGHSH, CDR2 LQKENI.

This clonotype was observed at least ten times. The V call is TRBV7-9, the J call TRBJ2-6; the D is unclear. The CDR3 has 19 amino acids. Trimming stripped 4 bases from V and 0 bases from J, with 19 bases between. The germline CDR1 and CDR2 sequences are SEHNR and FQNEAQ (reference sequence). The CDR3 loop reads CASSSSQAVRHSGANVLTF. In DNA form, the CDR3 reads TGTGCCAGCAGCTCAAGTCAGGCAGTTCGTCACTCTGGGGCCAACGTCCTGACTTTC. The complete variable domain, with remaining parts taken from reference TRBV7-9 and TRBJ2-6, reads DTGVSQNPRHKITKRGQNVTFRCDPISEHNRLYWYRQTLGQGPEFLTYFQNEAQLEKSRLLSDRFSAERPKGSFSTLEIQRTEQGDSAMYLCASSSSQAVRHSGANVLTFGAGSRLTVL.

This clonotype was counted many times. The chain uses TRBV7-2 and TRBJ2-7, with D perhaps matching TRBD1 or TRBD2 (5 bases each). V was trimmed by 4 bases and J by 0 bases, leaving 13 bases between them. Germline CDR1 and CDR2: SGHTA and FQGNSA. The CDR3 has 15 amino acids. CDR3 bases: TGTGCCAGCAGCTCTTTCGGGGCCCTCTCCTACGAGCAGTACTTC. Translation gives CASSSFGALSYEQYF.

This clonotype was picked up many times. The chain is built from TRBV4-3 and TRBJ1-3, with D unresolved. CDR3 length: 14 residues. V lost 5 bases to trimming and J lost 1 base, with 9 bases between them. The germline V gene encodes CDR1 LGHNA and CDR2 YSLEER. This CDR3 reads CASSLRVSGNTIYF. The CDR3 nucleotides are TGCGCCAGCAGCTTGCGGGTGTCTGGAAACACCATATATTTT.

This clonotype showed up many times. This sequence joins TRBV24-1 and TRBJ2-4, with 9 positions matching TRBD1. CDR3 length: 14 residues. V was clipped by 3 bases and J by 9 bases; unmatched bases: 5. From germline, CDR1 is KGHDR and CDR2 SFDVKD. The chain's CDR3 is CATSDADRGGIQYF. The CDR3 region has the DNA TGTGCCACCAGTGATGCGGACAGGGGTGGCATTCAGTACTTC.

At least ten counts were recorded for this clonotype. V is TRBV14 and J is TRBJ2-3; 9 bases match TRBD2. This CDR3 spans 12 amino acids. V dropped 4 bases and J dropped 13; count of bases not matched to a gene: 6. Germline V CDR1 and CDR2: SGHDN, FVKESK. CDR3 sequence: CASSPSSGKEYF. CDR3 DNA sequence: TGTGCCAGCAGCCCTTCTAGCGGGAAGGAGTATTTT.

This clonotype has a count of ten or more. The CDR3 protein is CASSLAPQGHGYTF. The CDR3, as DNA: TGTGCCAGCAGCTTGGCGCCACAGGGCCATGGCTACACCTTC. V and J are TRBV5-5 and TRBJ1-2, with a weak D call TRBD1 (6 bases). The V gene's germline CDR1 is SGHKS and CDR2 YYEKEE (reference sequence). The V end was cut by 0 bases, the J end by 6 bases, with 12 bases between. CDR3 size: 14 residues.

CDR3 protein: CAWSGLFTDTQYF. In DNA, the CDR3 is TGTGCCTGGAGTGGACTCTTCACAGATACGCAGTATTTT. The V gene is TRBV30, the J gene TRBJ2-3, with D hard to call. The CDR3 runs 13 residues. Germline V CDR1 and CDR2: GTSNPN, SVGIG (reference sequence). V dropped 1 base and J dropped 2 bases, with 7 bases sitting between them.

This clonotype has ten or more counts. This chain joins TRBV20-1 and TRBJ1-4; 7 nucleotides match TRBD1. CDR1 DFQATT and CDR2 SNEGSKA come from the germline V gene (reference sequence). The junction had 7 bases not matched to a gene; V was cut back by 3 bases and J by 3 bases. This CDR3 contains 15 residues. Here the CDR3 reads CSASIRGVSNEKLFF. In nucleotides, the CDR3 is TGCAGTGCTAGTATCAGGGGGGTTTCTAATGAAAAACTGTTTTTT.

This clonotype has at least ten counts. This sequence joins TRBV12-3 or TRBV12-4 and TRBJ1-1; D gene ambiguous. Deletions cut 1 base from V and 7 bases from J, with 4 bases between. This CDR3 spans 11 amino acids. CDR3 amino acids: CASSLGHEAFF. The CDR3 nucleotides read TGTGCCAGCAGTTTAGGCCATGAAGCTTTCTTT.

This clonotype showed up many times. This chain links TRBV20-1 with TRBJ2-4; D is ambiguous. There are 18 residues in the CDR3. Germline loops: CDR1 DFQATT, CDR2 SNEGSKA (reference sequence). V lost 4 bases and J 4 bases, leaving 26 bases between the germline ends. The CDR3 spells CSATPSGPSGPAKNIQYF. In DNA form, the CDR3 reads TGCAGTGCTACCCCATCCGGGCCCTCCGGTCCTGCGAAAAACATTCAGTACTTC.